This T cell receptor (beta chain) was profiled in a study of cytomegalovirus exposure and HLA in healthy donors. General observations from the study: The study listed under 200 cytomegalovirus-associated TCR beta chains. High specificity and sensitivity for cytomegalovirus status were reported for the classifier. TCR sequences were mostly rare, though some public TCRs occurred in many donors.

TCRdb's copy holds only in-frame clones and misses some; the assay was immunoSEQ multiplex PCR. The sample consists of 150,000 to 170,000 clones, 86% of them appearing once. Germline CDR1 is SNHLY and CDR2 is FYNNEI. Between the trimmed V and J ends, which lost 4 bases and 0 bases, there was a span of 11 bases. The CDR3 is made up of 15 amino acids. The donors were members of the approximately 130-subject validation cohort (separate from the approximately 670-subject first cohort). Details on this clone: Its antigen is as yet unknown.

The chain couples TRBV2 to TRBJ2-3; TRBD1 might be the D (6 bases). Sequencing was done on a sample of PBMCs. This TCR derives from a man aged 18 to 30 in good health and CMV-seropositive. The CDR3 protein is CASSVGRGSTDTQYF. The CDR3 nucleotides are TGTGCCAGCAGTGTAGGTAGGGGGAGCACAGATACGCAGTATTTT.